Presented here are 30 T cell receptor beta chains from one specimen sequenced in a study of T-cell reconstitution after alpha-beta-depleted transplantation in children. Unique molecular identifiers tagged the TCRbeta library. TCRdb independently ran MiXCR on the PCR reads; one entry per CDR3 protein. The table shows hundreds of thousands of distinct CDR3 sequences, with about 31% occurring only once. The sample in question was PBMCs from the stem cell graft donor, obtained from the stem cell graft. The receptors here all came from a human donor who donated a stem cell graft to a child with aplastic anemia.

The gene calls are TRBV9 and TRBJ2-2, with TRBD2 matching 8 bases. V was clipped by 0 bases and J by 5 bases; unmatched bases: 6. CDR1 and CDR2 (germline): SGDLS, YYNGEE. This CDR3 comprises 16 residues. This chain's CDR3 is CASSVGPKRGTGELFF. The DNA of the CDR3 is TGTGCCAGCAGCGTAGGCCCAAAGCGGGGGACCGGGGAGCTGTTTTTT. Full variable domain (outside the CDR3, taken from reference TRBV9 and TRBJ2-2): DSGVTQTPKHLITATGQRVTLRCSPRSGDLSVYWYQQSLDQGLQFLIQYYNGEERAKGNILERFSAQQFPDLHSELNLSSLELGDSALYFCASSVGPKRGTGELFFGEGSRLTVL.

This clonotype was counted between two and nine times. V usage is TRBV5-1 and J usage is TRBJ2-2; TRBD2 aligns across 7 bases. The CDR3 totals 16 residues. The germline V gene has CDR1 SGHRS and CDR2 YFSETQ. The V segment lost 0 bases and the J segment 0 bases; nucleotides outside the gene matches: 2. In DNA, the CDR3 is TGCGCCAGCAGCTTGGAGCTAGCGGCGAACACCGGGGAGCTGTTTTTT. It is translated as CASSLELAANTGELFF.

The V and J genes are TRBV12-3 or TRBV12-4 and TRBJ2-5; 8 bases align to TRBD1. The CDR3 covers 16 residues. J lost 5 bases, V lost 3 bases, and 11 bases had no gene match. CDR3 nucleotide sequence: TGTGCCAGCAGTTTGAACCGACAGGGGAGTTGGGAGACCCAGTACTTC. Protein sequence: CASSLNRQGSWETQYF.

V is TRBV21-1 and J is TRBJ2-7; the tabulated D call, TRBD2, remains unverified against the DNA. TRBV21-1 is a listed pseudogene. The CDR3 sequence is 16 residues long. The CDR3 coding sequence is TGTGCCAGCAGCTACCATAATACTAGCGGCACCTACGAGCAGTACGTC. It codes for CASSYHNTSGTYEQYV.

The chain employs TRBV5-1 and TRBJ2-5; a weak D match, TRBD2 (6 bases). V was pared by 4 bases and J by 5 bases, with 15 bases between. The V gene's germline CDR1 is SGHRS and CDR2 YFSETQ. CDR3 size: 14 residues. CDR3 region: CASSHGGPRETQYF. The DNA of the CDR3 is TGCGCCAGCAGCCACGGAGGGCCCCGGGAGACCCAGTACTTC. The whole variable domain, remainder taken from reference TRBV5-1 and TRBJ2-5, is KAGVTQTPRYLIKTRGQQVTLSCSPISGHRSVSWYQQTPGQGLQFLFEYFSETQRNKGNFPGRFSGRQFSNSRSEMNVSTLELGDSALYLCASSHGGPRETQYFGPGTRLLVL.

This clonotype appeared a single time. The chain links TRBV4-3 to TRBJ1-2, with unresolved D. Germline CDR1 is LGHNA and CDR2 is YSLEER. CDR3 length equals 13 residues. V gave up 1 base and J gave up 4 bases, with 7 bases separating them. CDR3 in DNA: TGCGCCAGCAGCCAAGGAATTGGCTATGGCTACACCTTC. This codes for CASSQGIGYGYTF.

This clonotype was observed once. The CDR3 loop reads CASSQDWASGKETQYF. CDR3 bases: TGCGCCAGCAGCCAAGATTGGGCTAGCGGAAAAGAGACCCAGTACTTC. J is TRBJ2-5 and V is TRBV4-3; TRBD2 matches at 7 bases. CDR1 is LGHNA, CDR2 YSLEER, per germline. The CDR3 extends over 16 amino acids. J gave up 3 bases and V 0 bases, and 7 bases lay outside the gene matches.

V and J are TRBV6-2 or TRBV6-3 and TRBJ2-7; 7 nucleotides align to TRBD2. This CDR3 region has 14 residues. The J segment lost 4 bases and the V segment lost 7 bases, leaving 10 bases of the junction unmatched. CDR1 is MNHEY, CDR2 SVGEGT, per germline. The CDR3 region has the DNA TGTGCCAGCAACTCAGCGGGAATGGGATACGAGCAGTACGTC. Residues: CASNSAGMGYEQYV.

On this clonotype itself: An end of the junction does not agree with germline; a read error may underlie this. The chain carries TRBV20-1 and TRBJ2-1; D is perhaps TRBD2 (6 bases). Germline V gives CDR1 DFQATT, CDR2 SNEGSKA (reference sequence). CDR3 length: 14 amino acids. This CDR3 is CSHESGGNYNEHFF. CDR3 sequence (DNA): TGCAGTCACGAATCTGGCGGGAACTACAATGAGCATTTCTTC.

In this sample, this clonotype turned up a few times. DNA of the CDR3: TGCAGTGCTAGGGTACAGGGGGCAGTGGACATTCAGTACTTC. As protein: CSARVQGAVDIQYF. The chain carries TRBV20-1 and TRBJ2-4, with 9 bases that match TRBD1. Trimming removed 3 bases from V and 8 bases from J; junction bases left unmatched: 8. This CDR3 comprises 14 residues. In germline, CDR1 is DFQATT, CDR2 SNEGSKA (reference sequence).

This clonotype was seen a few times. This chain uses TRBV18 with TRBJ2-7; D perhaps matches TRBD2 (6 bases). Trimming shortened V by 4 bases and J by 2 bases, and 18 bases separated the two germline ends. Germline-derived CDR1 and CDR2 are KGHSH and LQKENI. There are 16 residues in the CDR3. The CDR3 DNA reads TGTGCCAGCTCACTCCGGGGAGGAGAAGGTGCCTACGAGCAGTACTTC. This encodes CASSLRGGEGAYEQYF.

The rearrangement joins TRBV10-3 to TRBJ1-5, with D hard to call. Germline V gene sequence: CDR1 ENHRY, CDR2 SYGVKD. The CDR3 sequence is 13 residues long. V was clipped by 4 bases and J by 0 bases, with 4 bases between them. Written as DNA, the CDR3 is TGTGCCATCAGTGCGTCTAGCAATCAGCCCCAGCATTTT. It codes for CAISASSNQPQHF.

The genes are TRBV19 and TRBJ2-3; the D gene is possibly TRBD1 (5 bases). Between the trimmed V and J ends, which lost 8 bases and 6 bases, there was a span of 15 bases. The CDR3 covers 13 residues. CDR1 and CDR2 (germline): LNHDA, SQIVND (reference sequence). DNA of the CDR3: TGTGCCAGTGTGGGTAGGGGCCTGGATACGCAGTATTTT. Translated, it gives CASVGRGLDTQYF.

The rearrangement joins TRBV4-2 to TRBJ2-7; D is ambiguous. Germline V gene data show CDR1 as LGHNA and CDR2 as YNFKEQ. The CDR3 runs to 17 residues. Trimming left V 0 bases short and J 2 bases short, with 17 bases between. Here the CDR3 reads CASSQDGTGFRAYEQYF. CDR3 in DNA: TGTGCCAGCAGCCAAGACGGAACGGGCTTTAGAGCCTACGAGCAGTACTTC.

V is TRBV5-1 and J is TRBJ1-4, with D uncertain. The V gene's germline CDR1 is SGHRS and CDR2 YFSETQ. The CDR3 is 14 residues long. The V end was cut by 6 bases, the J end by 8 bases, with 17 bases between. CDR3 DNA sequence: TGCGCCAGCACCGAGGACCTCGCCCGAGAAAAACTGTTTTTT. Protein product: CASTEDLAREKLFF.

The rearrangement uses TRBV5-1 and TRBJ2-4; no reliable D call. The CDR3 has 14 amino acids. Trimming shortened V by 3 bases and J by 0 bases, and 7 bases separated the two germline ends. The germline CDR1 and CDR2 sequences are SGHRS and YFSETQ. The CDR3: CASSYTEAKNIQYF. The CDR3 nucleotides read TGCGCCAGCAGCTATACTGAAGCCAAAAACATTCAGTACTTC.

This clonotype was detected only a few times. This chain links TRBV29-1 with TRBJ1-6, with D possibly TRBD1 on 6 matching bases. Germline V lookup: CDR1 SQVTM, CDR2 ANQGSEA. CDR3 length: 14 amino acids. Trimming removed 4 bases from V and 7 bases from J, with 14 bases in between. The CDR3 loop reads CSVVIGQPNSPLHF. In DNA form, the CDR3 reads TGCAGCGTTGTTATAGGACAGCCGAATTCACCCCTCCACTTT.

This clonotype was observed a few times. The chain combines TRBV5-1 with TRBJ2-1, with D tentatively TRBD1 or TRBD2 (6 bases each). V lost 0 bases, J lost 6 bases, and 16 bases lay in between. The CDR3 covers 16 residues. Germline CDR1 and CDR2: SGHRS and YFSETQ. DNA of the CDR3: TGCGCCAGCAGCTTGGTAGGGGGGCAAGTCGGCAATGAGCAGTTCTTC. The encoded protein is CASSLVGGQVGNEQFF. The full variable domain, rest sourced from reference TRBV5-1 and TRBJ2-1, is KAGVTQTPRYLIKTRGQQVTLSCSPISGHRSVSWYQQTPGQGLQFLFEYFSETQRNKGNFPGRFSGRQFSNSRSEMNVSTLELGDSALYLCASSLVGGQVGNEQFFGPGTRLTVL.

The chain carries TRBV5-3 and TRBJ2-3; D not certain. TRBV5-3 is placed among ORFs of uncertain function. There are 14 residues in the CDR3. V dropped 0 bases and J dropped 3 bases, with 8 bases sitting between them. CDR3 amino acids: CARSLGPGTDTQYF. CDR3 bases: TGTGCCAGAAGCTTGGGGCCAGGAACAGATACGCAGTATTTT.

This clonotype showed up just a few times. The CDR3 DNA sequence: TGCAGCGTTGAGTCGATCTACGAGCAGTACGTC. Amino acids: CSVESIYEQYV. V gene TRBV29-1 combines with J gene TRBJ2-7, with no clear D. Germline V gene sequence: CDR1 SQVTM, CDR2 ANQGSEA. The V and J ends lost 3 bases and 3 bases respectively, with 6 bases between them. This CDR3 comprises 11 residues.

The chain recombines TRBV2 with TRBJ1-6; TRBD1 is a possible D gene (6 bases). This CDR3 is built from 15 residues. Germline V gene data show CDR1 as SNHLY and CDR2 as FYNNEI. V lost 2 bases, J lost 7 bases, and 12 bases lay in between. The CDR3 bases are TGTGCCAGCAGTGAACGGCTACAGGGAAATTCACCCCTCCACTTT. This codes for CASSERLQGNSPLHF. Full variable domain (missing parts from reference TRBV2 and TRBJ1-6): EPEVTQTPSHQVTQMGQEVILRCVPISNHLYFYWYRQILGQKVEFLVSFYNNEISEKSEIFDDQFSVERPDGSNFTLKIRSTKLEDSAMYFCASSERLQGNSPLHFGNGTRLTVT.

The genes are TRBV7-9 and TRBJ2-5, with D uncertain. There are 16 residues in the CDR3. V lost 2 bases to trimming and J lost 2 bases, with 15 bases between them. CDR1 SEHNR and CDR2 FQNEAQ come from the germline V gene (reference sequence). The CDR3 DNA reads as TGTGCCAGCAGCTTACTTGACACCCGAAAACAAGAGACCCAGTACTTC. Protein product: CASSLLDTRKQETQYF.

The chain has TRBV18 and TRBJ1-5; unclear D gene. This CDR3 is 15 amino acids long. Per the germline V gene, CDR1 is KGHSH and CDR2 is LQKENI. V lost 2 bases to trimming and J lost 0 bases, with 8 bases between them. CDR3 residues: CASSPATGSNQPQHF. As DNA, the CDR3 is TGTGCCAGCTCACCAGCAACGGGTAGCAATCAGCCCCAGCATTTT.

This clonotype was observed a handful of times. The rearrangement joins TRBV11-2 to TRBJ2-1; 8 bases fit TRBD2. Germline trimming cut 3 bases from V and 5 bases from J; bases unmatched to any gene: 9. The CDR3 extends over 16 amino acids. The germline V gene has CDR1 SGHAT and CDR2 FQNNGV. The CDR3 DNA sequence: TGTGCCAGCAGCTTTAGGTGGGGGCGGGAGGACAATGAGCAGTTCTTC. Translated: CASSFRWGREDNEQFF.

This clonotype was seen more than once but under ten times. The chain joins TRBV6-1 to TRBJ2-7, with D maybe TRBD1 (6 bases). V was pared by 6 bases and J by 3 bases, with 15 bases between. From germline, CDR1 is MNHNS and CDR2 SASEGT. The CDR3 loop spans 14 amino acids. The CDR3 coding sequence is TGTGCCAGCAGAACAGGGCTGGGGAGCTACGAGCAGTACTTC. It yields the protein CASRTGLGSYEQYF.

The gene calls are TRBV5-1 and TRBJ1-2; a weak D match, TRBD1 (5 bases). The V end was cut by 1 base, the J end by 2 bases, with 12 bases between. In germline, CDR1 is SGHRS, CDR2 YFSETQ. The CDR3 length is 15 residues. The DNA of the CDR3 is TGCGCCAGCAGCTTGCGGGGCAGTCCCAACTATGGCTACACCTTC. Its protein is CASSLRGSPNYGYTF. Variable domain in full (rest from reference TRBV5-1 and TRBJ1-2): KAGVTQTPRYLIKTRGQQVTLSCSPISGHRSVSWYQQTPGQGLQFLFEYFSETQRNKGNFPGRFSGRQFSNSRSEMNVSTLELGDSALYLCASSLRGSPNYGYTFGSGTRLTVV.

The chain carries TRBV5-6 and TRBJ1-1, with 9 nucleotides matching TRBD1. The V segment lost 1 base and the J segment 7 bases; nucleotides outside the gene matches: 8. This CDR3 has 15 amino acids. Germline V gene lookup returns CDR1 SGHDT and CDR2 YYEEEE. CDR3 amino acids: CASSLKMTGGIEAFF. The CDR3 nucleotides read TGTGCCAGCAGCTTGAAGATGACAGGGGGAATTGAAGCTTTCTTT.

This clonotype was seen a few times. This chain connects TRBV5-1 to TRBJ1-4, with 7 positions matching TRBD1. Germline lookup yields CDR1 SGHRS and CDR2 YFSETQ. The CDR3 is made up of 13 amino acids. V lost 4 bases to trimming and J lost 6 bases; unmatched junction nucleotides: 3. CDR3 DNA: TGCGCCAGCAGCGGAGACAGGGATGAAAAACTGTTTTTT. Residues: CASSGDRDEKLFF. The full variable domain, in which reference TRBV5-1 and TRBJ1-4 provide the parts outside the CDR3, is KAGVTQTPRYLIKTRGQQVTLSCSPISGHRSVSWYQQTPGQGLQFLFEYFSETQRNKGNFPGRFSGRQFSNSRSEMNVSTLELGDSALYLCASSGDRDEKLFFGSGTQLSVL.

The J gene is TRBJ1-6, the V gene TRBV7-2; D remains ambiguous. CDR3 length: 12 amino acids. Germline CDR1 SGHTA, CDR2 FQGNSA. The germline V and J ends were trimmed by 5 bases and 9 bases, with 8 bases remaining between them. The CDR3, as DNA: TGTGCCAGCAGCCTAGAAGCTTCACCCCTCCACTTT. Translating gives CASSLEASPLHF.

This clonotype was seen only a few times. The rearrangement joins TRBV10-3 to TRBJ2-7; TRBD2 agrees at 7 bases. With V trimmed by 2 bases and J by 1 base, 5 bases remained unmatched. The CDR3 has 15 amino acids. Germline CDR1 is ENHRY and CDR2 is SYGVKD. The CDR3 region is CAISEGGGPSYEQYV. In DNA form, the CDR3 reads TGTGCCATCAGTGAGGGGGGAGGGCCTTCCTACGAGCAGTACGTC.